This T cell receptor (beta chain) was documented in a study of blood T cell repertoires in COVID-19. As for the study in general: Some COVID-19 samples were acute and others convalescent; all came from the United States, Italy and Spain.

V gave up 2 bases and J gave up 0 bases, with 4 bases separating them. CDR1 and CDR2 (germline): LNHDA, SQIVND (reference sequence). The CDR3 loop spans 13 amino acids. Only in-frame clones appear in the TCRdb table, and some are missing; sequencing was by immunoSEQ multiplex PCR. Among approximately 220,000 clones listed, just under 90% were seen once. Participants came from fewer than 25 US areas, aged roughly 18 to 89 years. Cohorts were based on clinical histories the participants reported. The specimen sequenced was PBMCs or T cells enriched from blood (not recorded which). This chain uses TRBV19 with TRBJ1-1; D remains ambiguous. This receptor was identified in a young woman with acute COVID-19. CDR3 residues: CASSISMNTEAFF. Here the CDR3 DNA reads TGTGCCAGTAGTATATCTATGAACACTGAAGCTTTCTTT.